Below are 18 T cell receptor beta chains sequenced from a single sample in a study of post-analysis software for immune sequencing data. Findings and limits, study-wide: Comparison of patients with controls showed 4 to 6 TRBV segments more frequent in patients, TRBV5-6, TRBV5-1 and TRBV20-1 among them.

Prepared TCR beta cDNA libraries contained unique molecular identifiers. One entry per CDR3 protein results from TCRdb running MiXCR on the PCR reads. The repertoire consists of approximately 460,000 distinct CDR3 sequences, with approximately 45% occurring once and the leading ten covering about 12%. Their specific antigens are unknown. Material: blood. These receptors were taken from a girl aged 5-17 years with multiple sclerosis.

This chain joins TRBV20-1 and TRBJ1-1, with unresolved D. Germline V gives CDR1 DFQATT, CDR2 SNEGSKA (reference sequence). CDR3 length: 15 amino acids. Trimming removed 1 base at V and 6 bases at J, with 18 bases between. CDR3 DNA: TGCAGTGCTAGAGTCCCCGGGAGGGCTGGCTCTGAAGCTTTCTTT. It encodes CSARVPGRAGSEAFF.

This clonotype has more than one count but fewer than ten. This chain connects TRBV7-3 to TRBJ2-1; possibly TRBD1 or TRBD2 for D (5 bases each). Germline V CDR1 and CDR2: SGHTA, FQGTGA. V lost 5 bases to trimming and J lost 8 bases, with 16 bases between them. The CDR3 is 14 amino acids. The CDR3 DNA reads TGTGCCAGCAGCCTATTGGGGGAATCGGATGAGCAGTTCTTC. Amino acids: CASSLLGESDEQFF.

The V gene is TRBV11-2, the J gene TRBJ2-3; a weak D match, TRBD2 (6 bases). V lost 2 bases and J lost 2, with 14 bases in between. Per germline, CDR1 SGHAT and CDR2 FQNNGV. This CDR3 region has 16 residues. DNA of the CDR3: TGTGCCAGCAGCTTACTGGCGGGGACCTTCACAGATACGCAGTATTTT. Translated, it gives CASSLLAGTFTDTQYF.

This clonotype was recorded once. The rearrangement joins TRBV27 to TRBJ2-7; unclear D gene. Germline-derived CDR1 and CDR2 are MNHEY and SMNVEV (reference sequence). V lost 4 bases, J lost 2 bases, and 12 bases lay in between. This CDR3 is built from 14 residues. In DNA, the CDR3 is TGTGCCAGCAGTTCTCAGGTTGAGACCTACGAGCAGTACTTC. Its protein is CASSSQVETYEQYF.

J is TRBJ2-4 and V is TRBV3-1; 7 bases align to TRBD2. Germline CDR1 and CDR2: LGHDT and YNNKEL (reference sequence). V lost 1 base, J lost 2 bases, and 17 bases stayed unmatched. CDR3 length: 20 residues. The CDR3 is CASSQGSLIGGRLTKNIQYF. The CDR3 DNA is TGTGCCAGCAGCCAAGGATCCCTTATCGGCGGGAGACTAACCAAAAACATTCAGTACTTC.

About this clonotype: Compared with germline, one end of the junction differs, possibly owing to a read error. This chain links TRBV4-3 with TRBJ2-5; TRBD2 matches 11 bases. Germline loops: CDR1 LGHNA, CDR2 YSLEER. CDR3 length equals 15 residues. The CDR3 loop reads CASSRDLAGGETLYF. The CDR3 DNA is TGCGCCAGCAGCCGCGATCTAGCGGGAGGTGAGACCCTGTACTTC.

CDR3 in DNA: TGTGCCAGCAGTTTATTCTCTACGGGAGCCGCCGGGGAGACCCAGTACTTC. Residues: CASSLFSTGAAGETQYF. The chain employs TRBV28 and TRBJ2-5; maybe TRBD2 (6 bases). The germline CDR1 and CDR2 sequences are MDHEN and SYDVKM. The length of the CDR3 is 17 residues. V shed 1 base and J shed 5 bases, with 20 bases lying between them.

V usage is TRBV19 and J usage is TRBJ2-3, with D possibly being TRBD1 (6 bases). The CDR3 contains 16 residues. The germline CDR1 and CDR2 sequences are LNHDA and SQIVND (reference sequence). Trimming stripped 6 bases from V and 0 bases from J, with 16 bases between. The CDR3 coding sequence is TGTGCCAGTAGGGATGAAGGGGGATCTAGCACAGATACGCAGTATTTT. Translated: CASRDEGGSSTDTQYF.

The chain links TRBV7-2 to TRBJ2-4, with 11 nucleotides matching TRBD2. The DNA end is more similar to TRBJ2-7, so the J call may be wrong. CDR3 length equals 15 residues. The germline gives CDR1 SGHTA, CDR2 FQGNSA. CDR3 residues: CASSPGLAENYEQYF. The CDR3 nucleotides read TGTGCCAGCAGCCCGGGACTAGCGGAAAACTACGAGCAGTACTTC.

This clonotype was seen a handful of times. The rearrangement links TRBV9 to TRBJ1-2; D unresolved. In germline, CDR1 is SGDLS, CDR2 YYNGEE. There are 14 residues in the CDR3. The germline V and J ends were trimmed by 0 bases and 6 bases, with 12 bases remaining between them. The CDR3 DNA reads as TGTGCCAGCAGCGTAGATAGCGGACTAAATGGCTACACCTTC. Its protein product is CASSVDSGLNGYTF.

This rearrangement joins TRBV20-1 to TRBJ2-7, with 7 positions matching TRBD1. CDR3 length: 14 amino acids. Germline lookup yields CDR1 DFQATT and CDR2 SNEGSKA (reference sequence). Trimming cost V 6 bases and J 0 bases; bases outside gene matches: 8. The CDR3 reads CSAADRDNSYEQYF. CDR3 bases: TGCAGTGCGGCCGACAGGGACAACTCCTACGAGCAGTACTTC.

The chain has TRBV19 and TRBJ2-1; no definite D call. The V end lost 9 bases, the J end lost 3 bases, and 18 bases lay between the germline ends. CDR3 length: 15 residues. CDR1 and CDR2 from the germline V gene are LNHDA and SQIVND (reference sequence). This CDR3 reads CARREGCSYYNEQFF. The CDR3 DNA is TGTGCCAGAAGGGAAGGATGTTCATACTACAATGAGCAGTTCTTC.

This clonotype was recorded a few times. The V gene is TRBV24-1, the J gene TRBJ2-1; D remains unclear. Trimming stripped 7 bases from V and 7 bases from J, with 7 bases between. CDR1 and CDR2 from the germline V gene are KGHDR and SFDVKD. This CDR3 is built from 11 residues. The CDR3 DNA follows: TGTGCCACCAGGGGTGGGAATGAGCAGTTCTTC. Encoded protein: CATRGGNEQFF.

This chain uses TRBV2 with TRBJ2-3; 8 bases are a match to TRBD2. The CDR3 runs 13 residues. The germline CDR1 and CDR2 sequences are SNHLY and FYNNEI. Trimming at V came to 6 bases and at J to 4 bases, leaving 3 bases not matched to a gene. The CDR3 DNA follows: TGTGCCAGCAGACTAGCGGCGTCAGATACGCAGTATTTT. Translating it yields CASRLAASDTQYF.

This clonotype has just a few counts. In nucleotides, the CDR3 is TGTGCCAGCAGCTTGCAGCTAAGCACAGATACGCAGTATTTT. The encoded protein is CASSLQLSTDTQYF. The chain carries TRBV5-6 and TRBJ2-3; D is unclear. Trimming stripped 1 base from V and 0 bases from J, with 6 bases between. CDR1 and CDR2 from the germline V gene are SGHDT and YYEEEE. This CDR3 has 14 amino acids.

This chain joins TRBV15 and TRBJ2-7; 8 bases fit TRBD1. Germline assignment: CDR1 LNHNV and CDR2 YYDKDF (reference sequence). This CDR3 spans 14 amino acids. J gave up 2 bases and V 2 bases, and 2 bases lay outside the gene matches. CDR3 amino acids: CATSRQGATYEQYF. In nucleotides, the CDR3 is TGTGCCACCAGCAGACAGGGGGCGACCTACGAGCAGTACTTC. The full variable domain, its missing parts supplied by reference TRBV15 and TRBJ2-7, is DAMVIQNPRYQVTQFGKPVTLSCSQTLNHNVMYWYQQKSSQAPKLLFHYYDKDFNNEADTPDNFQSRRPNTSFCFLDIRSPGLGDTAMYLCATSRQGATYEQYFGPGTRLTVT.

As regards this clonotype: The junction and the germline gene differ at one end; a read error may be behind it. V usage is TRBV5-1 and J usage is TRBJ2-7; 8 nucleotides match TRBD1. Looked up from germline, CDR1 is SGHRS and CDR2 is YFSETQ. The CDR3 covers 15 residues. CDR3 bases: TGCACCAGCAGCTTGGCCCGGACAGGGACCTACGAGCAGTACTTC. It specifies CTSSLARTGTYEQYF.

This chain joins TRBV2 and TRBJ2-7; D is possibly TRBD1 (6 bases). The germline gives CDR1 SNHLY, CDR2 FYNNEI. The CDR3 is 14 amino acids. V was shortened by 1 base and J by 6 bases, with 13 bases between the two germline ends. This CDR3 reads CASSEVREGGEQYF. The CDR3 nucleotides read TGTGCCAGCAGTGAAGTCAGGGAAGGGGGCGAGCAGTACTTC.